What follows are 32 T cell receptor beta chains derived from one specimen sequenced in a study of T cells in narcolepsy. Method: immunoSEQ multiplex PCR; TCRdb's copy keeps in-frame clones and lacks some. The sample lists fewer than 40,000 clones, 84% seen once, with roughly 1.2% in the top ten. Sequenced input: CD45RA- memory CD4+ T cells from PBMCs. These receptors were obtained from a human donor with narcolepsy.

This sequence joins TRBV18 and TRBJ2-6; 7 bases are shared with TRBD1. V shed 3 bases and J 2 bases; nucleotides not matched to a gene: 13. The CDR3 has 19 residues. Per the germline V gene, CDR1 is KGHSH and CDR2 is LQKENI. This chain's CDR3 is CASSPTTGAGGTGANVLTF. In nucleotides, the CDR3 is TGTGCCAGCTCACCTACGACCGGGGCAGGGGGTACTGGGGCCAACGTCCTGACTTTC.

The CDR3 region is CASSLLNEKLFF. The CDR3 DNA follows: TGTGCCAGCAGCTTACTTAATGAAAAACTGTTTTTT. The chain carries TRBV5-5 and TRBJ1-4; D is uncertain. This CDR3 has 12 residues. From germline, CDR1 is SGHKS and CDR2 YYEKEE (reference sequence). Trimming removed 2 bases from V and 4 bases from J, with 3 bases in between.

This chain joins TRBV30 and TRBJ2-5, with D perhaps matching TRBD2 (6 bases). Trimming cost V 5 bases and J 4 bases, with 29 bases left between them. The CDR3 is made up of 18 amino acids. The germline CDR1 and CDR2 sequences are GTSNPN and SVGIG (reference sequence). The DNA of the CDR3 is TGTGCCTGGCCTGAGGACTATCCTGGGCGGGCAGAGGGAGAGACCCAGTACTTC. This translates into CAWPEDYPGRAEGETQYF.

The chain joins TRBV4-2 to TRBJ1-1, with no clear D. Per the germline V gene, CDR1 is LGHNA and CDR2 is YNFKEQ. Trimming shortened V by 2 bases and J by 0 bases, and 4 bases separated the two germline ends. The CDR3 has 13 residues. CDR3 nucleotide sequence: TGTGCCAGCAGCCAAACTCTGAACACTGAAGCTTTCTTT. As protein: CASSQTLNTEAFF.

This clone was seen just once. The gene calls are TRBV4-2 and TRBJ1-2; D ambiguous. This CDR3 comprises 15 residues. Trimming shortened V by 0 bases and J by 8 bases, and 16 bases separated the two germline ends. Germline V lookup: CDR1 LGHNA, CDR2 YNFKEQ. CDR3 DNA: TGTGCCAGCAGCCAAGATAGGAGTCCTACTTGGGGCTACACCTTC. Protein: CASSQDRSPTWGYTF.

This rearrangement joins TRBV11-2 to TRBJ2-3; D may be TRBD1 (5 bases). The V end lost 3 bases, the J end lost 1 base, and 11 bases lay between the germline ends. This CDR3 has 15 amino acids. CDR1 is SGHAT and CDR2 is FQNNGV in the germline V gene. CDR3 nucleotides: TGTGCCAGCAGCTTGGCAGGGAAGGGCACAGATACGCAGTATTTT. Encoded protein: CASSLAGKGTDTQYF.

V usage is TRBV9 and J usage is TRBJ2-5, with D tentatively TRBD2 (7 bases). The CDR3 runs 15 residues. Germline V lookup: CDR1 SGDLS, CDR2 YYNGEE. V was pared by 3 bases and J by 5 bases, with 17 bases between. CDR3 sequence (DNA): TGTGCCAGCAGCGGAATTAGGGGGGGGTCGGAGACCCAGTACTTC. It is translated as CASSGIRGGSETQYF.

The chain uses TRBV9 and TRBJ2-7; 7 bases line up with TRBD1. V shed 4 bases, J shed 7 bases, and the junction held 11 bases outside the gene matches. From germline, CDR1 is SGDLS and CDR2 YYNGEE. The CDR3 spans 14 residues. CDR3 sequence reads: CASSIGTATFEQYF. In DNA form, the CDR3 reads TGTGCCAGCAGCATAGGGACAGCCACCTTTGAGCAGTACTTC.

The V and J genes are TRBV29-1 and TRBJ2-3; 10 nucleotides agree with TRBD1. Germline V gene lookup returns CDR1 SQVTM and CDR2 ANQGSEA. V lost 1 base and J lost 3; bases outside the gene matches: 4. There are 15 residues in the CDR3. CDR3 region: CSVEARDRGTDTQYF. The CDR3 bases are TGCAGCGTTGAAGCCCGGGACAGGGGTACAGATACGCAGTATTTT.

The chain couples TRBV9 to TRBJ1-2; TRBD1 aligns across 8 bases. CDR3 length: 14 amino acids. Germline V gives CDR1 SGDLS, CDR2 YYNGEE. The V gene end was trimmed by 3 bases and the J gene end by 5 bases; junction bases not matched to a gene: 6. CDR3 nucleotides: TGTGCCAGCAGCGCTACAGGGGGTAGTTATGGCTACACCTTC. It translates to CASSATGGSYGYTF.

The chain recombines TRBV10-1 with TRBJ2-1; no clear D gene. Germline-derived CDR1 and CDR2 are WNHNN and SYGVQD (reference sequence). CDR3 length: 14 residues. The V end lost 2 bases, the J end lost 3 bases, and 8 bases lay between the germline ends. The CDR3: CASSERPDYNEQFF. As DNA, the CDR3 is TGCGCCAGCAGTGAGAGGCCTGACTACAATGAGCAGTTCTTC.

The CDR3 nucleotides read TGCGCCAGCAGCTCGGACACCGCCTCTGGAAACACCATATATTTT. Encoded protein: CASSSDTASGNTIYF. The genes are TRBV5-1 and TRBJ1-3; D might be TRBD1 (5 bases). This CDR3 region has 15 residues. Germline V gene sequence: CDR1 SGHRS, CDR2 YFSETQ. Trimming pared 3 bases from V and 0 bases from J, leaving 10 bases between.

The V call is TRBV6-1, the J call TRBJ1-3; the D gene is possibly TRBD1 (5 bases). This CDR3 has 14 residues. V lost 6 bases and J lost 7, with 16 bases in between. CDR1 MNHNS and CDR2 SASEGT come from the germline V gene. The CDR3 nucleotides are TGTGCCAGCAGGCCCGGGGGTGAGGGCAACACCATATATTTT. Amino acid sequence: CASRPGGEGNTIYF.

The sample holds a few counts of this clone. V usage is TRBV28 and J usage is TRBJ2-5; perhaps TRBD2 as D (7 bases). CDR1 and CDR2 from the germline V gene are MDHEN and SYDVKM. The CDR3 is 14 residues long. V was cut by 6 bases and J by 2 bases, with 13 bases left in between. CDR3 sequence (DNA): TGTGCCAGCAGCCGAGGGGGGGTTCAAGAGACCCAGTACTTC. This translates into CASSRGGVQETQYF.

The rearrangement joins TRBV18 to TRBJ2-5; no firm D call. The germline CDR1 and CDR2 sequences are KGHSH and LQKENI. V was trimmed by 3 bases and J by 4 bases, leaving 6 bases between them. There are 12 residues in the CDR3. CDR3 nucleotide sequence: TGTGCCAGCTCACCCCTAGGAGAGACCCAGTACTTC. Amino acids: CASSPLGETQYF.

This clone was counted a single time. This chain joins TRBV11-2 and TRBJ2-7, with D hard to call. The V end was cut by 11 bases, the J end by 3 bases, with 5 bases between. Germline-derived CDR1 and CDR2 are SGHAT and FQNNGV. The CDR3 extends over 9 amino acids. This chain's CDR3 is CAWNYEQYF. The CDR3 DNA sequence: TGTGCCTGGAACTACGAGCAGTACTTC. Combining the CDR3 with reference TRBV11-2 and TRBJ2-7 gives the whole variable domain EAGVAQSPRYKIIEKRQSVAFWCNPISGHATLYWYQQILGQGPKLLIQFQNNGVVDDSQLPKDRFSAERLKGVDSTLKIQPAKLEDSAVYLCAWNYEQYFGPGTRLTVT.

This clone was observed a handful of times. CDR3 loop: CASSLSSLGGTDTQYF. The CDR3 DNA is TGTGCCAGCAGTTTATCGAGTCTAGGTGGGACAGATACGCAGTATTTT. This chain joins TRBV27 and TRBJ2-3; D gene unclear. The CDR3 spans 16 residues. Trimming removed 0 bases at V and 3 bases at J, with 13 bases between. Germline V gene data show CDR1 as MNHEY and CDR2 as SMNVEV (reference sequence).

The chain joins TRBV9 to TRBJ1-3; D not certain. Germline assignment: CDR1 SGDLS and CDR2 YYNGEE. CDR3 length: 18 residues. Trimming cost V 4 bases and J 2 bases, with 22 bases left between them. CDR3 protein: CASSPTQKPAEAGNTIYF. The DNA for the CDR3 is TGTGCCAGCAGCCCAACCCAGAAGCCGGCGGAGGCTGGAAACACCATATATTTT.

This rearrangement joins TRBV5-4 to TRBJ1-5; 7 nucleotides line up with TRBD1. Per germline, CDR1 SGHNT and CDR2 YYREEE (reference sequence). V gave up 2 bases and J gave up 1 base; unmatched junction bases: 12. The CDR3 length is 18 residues. The CDR3 region has the DNA TGTGCCAGCAGCTTTTTGTTCTCGGGGGGACAGAGCAATCAGCCCCAGCATTTT. It is translated as CASSFLFSGGQSNQPQHF.

The genes are TRBV27 and TRBJ2-5; D unresolved. The CDR3 spans 13 residues. Trimming shortened V by 0 bases and J by 5 bases, and 7 bases separated the two germline ends. The V gene's germline CDR1 is MNHEY and CDR2 SMNVEV (reference sequence). The CDR3 DNA reads TGTGCCAGCAGTTTATCCCTAGGGGAGACCCAGTACTTC. Protein: CASSLSLGETQYF.

This rearrangement joins TRBV19 to TRBJ1-1, with D hard to call. CDR3 length: 15 amino acids. CDR1 is LNHDA and CDR2 is SQIVND in the germline V gene (reference sequence). V lost 6 bases to trimming and J lost 4 bases, with 18 bases between them. The CDR3 loop reads CASRSQEGRTTEAFF. DNA for the CDR3: TGTGCCAGTAGGTCACAAGAGGGAAGAACCACTGAAGCTTTCTTT.

Details on this clone: One end of the junction varies from germline; a read error may be responsible. The genes are TRBV5-8 and TRBJ1-1; tentative D call: TRBD1 (5 bases). This CDR3 spans 14 amino acids. Germline CDR1 reads SGHTS; CDR2 reads YDEGEE. CDR3 amino acids: CASSLAWGNAEAFF. CDR3 DNA sequence: TGTGCCAGCAGCTTGGCTTGGGGGAACGCTGAAGCTTTCTTT.

This clone was counted only a few times. The chain carries TRBV30 and TRBJ2-1; D remains ambiguous. The V end was cut by 4 bases, the J end by 4 bases, with 14 bases between. The germline CDR1 and CDR2 sequences are GTSNPN and SVGIG (reference sequence). The CDR3 length is 14 residues. CDR3 bases: TGTGCCTGGAAGCTTCGGACGGAATACAATGAGCAGTTCTTC. Translation gives CAWKLRTEYNEQFF.

V is TRBV16 and J is TRBJ1-1; 7 nucleotides line up with TRBD1. Germline CDR1 reads KGHSY; CDR2 reads FQNENV. Trimming at V came to 6 bases and at J to 5 bases, leaving 3 bases not matched to a gene. The CDR3 loop spans 12 amino acids. Here the CDR3 reads CASRPGQTEAFF. DNA for the CDR3: TGTGCCAGCAGACCGGGACAGACTGAAGCTTTCTTT.

J is TRBJ2-5 and V is TRBV7-2; D remains unclear. Germline V CDR1 and CDR2: SGHTA, FQGNSA. V shed 1 base and J shed 1 base, with 10 bases lying between them. The CDR3 is 15 amino acids. CDR3: CASSLGLPAQETQYF. In DNA form, the CDR3 reads TGTGCCAGCAGCTTAGGATTGCCAGCCCAAGAGACCCAGTACTTC.

The chain employs TRBV18 and TRBJ2-7, with 8 bases lining up with TRBD2. This CDR3 has 15 amino acids. CDR1 is KGHSH, CDR2 LQKENI, per germline. V shed 0 bases, J shed 3 bases, and the junction held 4 bases outside the gene matches. The CDR3 spells CASSPPSGTSYEQYF. The CDR3 nucleotides read TGTGCCAGCTCACCACCGAGTGGGACTAGCTACGAGCAGTACTTC. Filled out from reference TRBV18 and TRBJ2-7, the complete variable domain reads NAGVMQNPRHLVRRRGQEARLRCSPMKGHSHVYWYRQLPEEGLKFMVYLQKENIIDESGMPKERFSAEFPKEGPSILRIQQVVRGDSAAYFCASSPPSGTSYEQYFGPGTRLTVT.

The chain employs TRBV7-8 and TRBJ2-2; no clear D gene. The CDR3 covers 14 residues. The germline V and J ends were trimmed by 1 base and 1 base, with 4 bases remaining between them. Germline V gene sequence: CDR1 SGHVS, CDR2 FQNEAQ. The CDR3 bases are TGTGCCAGCAGCTTAGGCCTGAACACCGGGGAGCTGTTTTTT. Its translation: CASSLGLNTGELFF.

The rearrangement links TRBV7-2 to TRBJ2-1; D possibly corresponds to TRBD2 (6 bases). Trimming removed 1 base from V and 8 bases from J, with 18 bases in between. The germline V gene encodes CDR1 SGHTA and CDR2 FQGNSA. The CDR3 covers 16 residues. CDR3 residues: CASSLVQRGGQDEQFF. In DNA form, the CDR3 reads TGTGCCAGCAGCTTAGTCCAGAGGGGAGGTCAGGATGAGCAGTTCTTC. Using reference TRBV7-2 and TRBJ2-1 for the parts outside the CDR3, the full variable domain is GAGVSQSPSNKVTEKGKDVELRCDPISGHTALYWYRQSLGQGLEFLIYFQGNSAPDKSGLPSDRFSAERTGGSVSTLTIQRTQQEDSAVYLCASSLVQRGGQDEQFFGPGTRLTVL.

This clone was seen only a few times. Other DNA variants within this sample encode the same CDR3. The gene calls are TRBV30 and TRBJ1-6; D is possibly TRBD1 (6 bases). The CDR3 length is 16 residues. CDR1 and CDR2 (germline): GTSNPN, SVGIG (reference sequence). V lost 1 base to trimming and J lost 3 bases, with 13 bases between them. The CDR3 is CAWSGGRLDYNSPLHF. Here the CDR3 DNA reads TGTGCCTGGAGTGGGGGGCGACTGGACTATAATTCACCCCTCCACTTT. The full variable domain, with the rest looked up from reference TRBV30 and TRBJ1-6, is SQTIHQWPATLVQPVGSPLSLECTVEGTSNPNLYWYRQAAGRGLQLLFYSVGIGQISSEVPQNLSASRPQDRQFILSSKKLLLSDSGFYLCAWSGGRLDYNSPLHFGNGTRLTVT.

V usage is TRBV5-1 and J usage is TRBJ2-5; 10 bases align to TRBD1. V was pared by 0 bases and J by 4 bases, with 6 bases of the junction left unmatched. Germline V gene lookup returns CDR1 SGHRS and CDR2 YFSETQ. This CDR3 spans 16 amino acids. This chain's CDR3 is CASSLDVGDRGETQYF. The CDR3 nucleotides are TGCGCCAGCAGCTTGGATGTAGGGGACAGGGGAGAGACCCAGTACTTC.

The V call is TRBV27, the J call TRBJ2-7; TRBD2 aligns across 9 bases. V lost 1 base and J lost 2; bases outside the gene matches: 3. The CDR3 is 15 amino acids. The V gene's germline CDR1 is MNHEY and CDR2 SMNVEV (reference sequence). Here the CDR3 reads CASSLLTSGAYEQYF. The CDR3 nucleotides read TGTGCCAGCAGTTTATTGACTAGCGGAGCCTACGAGCAGTACTTC.

The chain is built from TRBV20-1 and TRBJ1-2; D unclear. Deletions cut 5 bases from V and 7 bases from J, with 11 bases between. Per the germline V gene, CDR1 is DFQATT and CDR2 is SNEGSKA (reference sequence). The CDR3 has 11 residues. This CDR3 is CSAEDALGYTF. The DNA for the CDR3 is TGCAGTGCTGAAGATGCACTTGGCTACACCTTC.